The 21 T cell receptor beta chains in this list originate from one sample, sequenced in a study of T-cell reconstitution after alpha-beta-depleted transplantation in children (dated by TCRdb to the mid-2010s). The library was produced with PCR. Sequencing instrument: Illumina HiSeq 2500. To normalize quantification of the TCRbeta repertoire, the TCR libraries were built with molecular barcoding that relied on unique molecular identifiers. TCRdb reworked the public reads: Q25 trimming with fastp, MiXCR clone assembly, productive beta chains retained. Records with the same CDR3 protein are collapsed into one entry carrying the most frequent genes and DNA. The sample profile shows about 200,000 distinct CDR3 sequences; roughly 15% of them were found once. The ten largest account for about 13% of the sample. Here the sequenced sample was PBMCs from the stem cell graft donor, taken from the stem cell graft. These receptor sequences come from a human donor who donated a stem cell graft to a child with acute lymphoblastic leukemia.

Ten or more counts support this clonotype. The CDR3 sequence is CASSLSSGRAEQYF. Here the CDR3 DNA reads TGCGCCAGCAGCTTGAGTAGCGGGAGGGCCGAGCAGTACTTC. The chain recombines TRBV5-1 with TRBJ2-7, with 11 bases matching TRBD2. Germline CDR1 SGHRS, CDR2 YFSETQ. This CDR3 is 14 amino acids long. Trimming at V came to 1 base and at J to 6 bases, leaving 3 bases not matched to a gene.

This rearrangement joins TRBV6-5 to TRBJ1-1, with TRBD1 matching over 8 bases. Per the germline V gene, CDR1 is MNHEY and CDR2 is SVGAGI. V shed 0 bases, J shed 5 bases, and the junction held 5 bases outside the gene matches. This CDR3 has 15 residues. CDR3 sequence (DNA): TGTGCCAGCAGTTACTCGAACAGGGGGGGGACTGAAGCTTTCTTT. It translates to CASSYSNRGGTEAFF.

This clonotype has a count of ten or more. The chain uses TRBV5-1 and TRBJ2-7; 9 nucleotides line up with TRBD2. The CDR3 covers 15 residues. V lost 4 bases, J lost 5 bases, and 10 bases stayed unmatched. Germline CDR1 and CDR2: SGHRS and YFSETQ. CDR3 DNA: TGCGCCAGCAGCCCTACTAGCGGGTCGTTCCACGAGCAGTACTTC. Translation: CASSPTSGSFHEQYF.

This clonotype appeared a few times. This may be a read error: a much more frequent sequence differs by one nucleotide. V usage is TRBV5-1 and J usage is TRBJ2-4; D remains ambiguous. Germline-derived CDR1 and CDR2 are SGHRS and YFSETQ. This CDR3 comprises 15 residues. This chain's CDR3 is CASRHTSGNKNSQYF. The DNA for the CDR3 is TGCGCCAGCAGACATACCTCAGGAAACAAAAACAGTCAGTACTTC.

This clonotype was counted at least ten times. The chain employs TRBV18 and TRBJ1-1; D possibly corresponds to TRBD1 (6 bases). Looked up from germline, CDR1 is KGHSH and CDR2 is LQKENI. This CDR3 region has 16 residues. The germline V and J ends were trimmed by 3 bases and 2 bases, with 16 bases remaining between them. The CDR3 nucleotides are TGTGCCAGCTCACCCCAAACCTCCGGGACAAACACTGAAGCTTTCTTT. This codes for CASSPQTSGTNTEAFF.

At least ten counts were recorded for this clonotype. The J gene is TRBJ2-3, the V gene TRBV5-6; D could derive from TRBD1 or TRBD2 (6 bases each). The CDR3 is 16 residues long. V gave up 0 bases and J gave up 3 bases, with 14 bases separating them. The germline gives CDR1 SGHDT, CDR2 YYEEEE. The CDR3 DNA follows: TGTGCCAGCAGCTTGGACATCGGGGGCCGGACAGATACGCAGTATTTT. Its translation: CASSLDIGGRTDTQYF. The whole variable domain, remainder taken from reference TRBV5-6 and TRBJ2-3, is DAGVTQSPTHLIKTRGQQVTLRCSPKSGHDTVSWYQQALGQGPQFIFQYYEEEERQRGNFPDRFSGHQFPNYSSELNVNALLLGDSALYLCASSLDIGGRTDTQYFGPGTRLTVL.

In its sample, this clonotype was seen many times. The rearrangement uses TRBV11-2 and TRBJ2-1, with 9 bases aligning to TRBD2. With 4 bases clipped from V and 8 bases from J, the junction kept 6 bases outside the gene matches. This CDR3 contains 14 residues. Germline CDR1 is SGHAT and CDR2 is FQNNGV. CDR3 in DNA: TGTGCCAGCAGCTCAGCGGGAGGCGGGGATGAGCAGTTCTTC. Translated: CASSSAGGGDEQFF.

V and J are TRBV12-3 or TRBV12-4 and TRBJ2-1, with a weak D call TRBD2 (6 bases). The V gene lost 6 bases and the J gene lost 6 bases, with 9 bases spanning the gap. The CDR3 sequence is 12 residues long. In DNA, the CDR3 is TGTGCCAGCAGGTCGCGGGGCAATGAGCAGTTCTTC. Protein product: CASRSRGNEQFF.

This clonotype was observed many times. The chain is built from TRBV3-1 and TRBJ1-2, with a possible D match to TRBD1 (5 bases). Germline-derived CDR1 and CDR2 are LGHDT and YNNKEL (reference sequence). V lost 4 bases, J lost 1 base, and 16 bases lay in between. The CDR3 is made up of 16 amino acids. CDR3 in DNA: TGTGCCAGCAGCCCCACCGGGACGGAAGTTAACTATGGCTACACCTTC. The encoded protein is CASSPTGTEVNYGYTF.

The V and J genes are TRBV7-9 and TRBJ2-5; 10 positions match TRBD1. With 2 bases clipped from V and 4 bases from J, the junction kept 7 bases outside the gene matches. CDR1 and CDR2 (germline): SEHNR, FQNEAQ (reference sequence). This CDR3 contains 16 residues. The CDR3 here is CASSLRRDRGLETQYF. The CDR3 DNA reads TGTGCCAGCAGCTTACGACGGGACAGGGGACTAGAGACCCAGTACTTC.

Note on this clonotype: This clone may be a read error of a much larger clone one base away. V and J are TRBV5-5 and TRBJ2-6; D is unclear. Germline assignment: CDR1 SGHKS and CDR2 YYEKEE (reference sequence). This CDR3 is built from 15 residues. The CDR3 protein is CASGLSGVLANVLTF. CDR3 DNA: TGTGCCAGCGGCTTGTCGGGTGTTTTGGCCAACGTCCTGACTTTC.

This clonotype was counted a few times. This chain links TRBV3-1 with TRBJ2-7, with 10 bases fitting TRBD2. Germline V lookup: CDR1 LGHDT, CDR2 YNNKEL (reference sequence). The CDR3 loop spans 17 amino acids. Trimming at V came to 11 bases and at J to 4 bases, leaving 20 bases not matched to a gene. CDR3 loop: CACCQDGLGTSEYEQYF. CDR3 DNA sequence: TGTGCCTGCTGCCAAGATGGTCTTGGGACTAGCGAGTACGAGCAGTACTTC.

The sample holds many counts of this clonotype. V is TRBV5-1 and J is TRBJ2-1, with 11 bases that match TRBD2. The germline CDR1 and CDR2 sequences are SGHRS and YFSETQ. The V segment lost 1 base and the J segment 7 bases; nucleotides outside the gene matches: 4. This CDR3 region has 15 residues. The CDR3 DNA is TGCGCCAGCAGCTTGATAGCGGGAGGGGGGAATGAGCAGTTCTTC. It codes for CASSLIAGGGNEQFF.

This clonotype was seen ten or more times. The chain has TRBV12-3 or TRBV12-4 and TRBJ2-6; D is possibly TRBD1 (5 bases). V lost 4 bases and J lost 1, with 8 bases in between. The CDR3 contains 15 residues. The CDR3 spells CASSSQGSGANVLTF. The CDR3 region has the DNA TGTGCCAGCAGTTCCCAGGGTTCTGGGGCCAACGTCCTGACTTTC.

This clonotype was seen many times. The V and J genes are TRBV5-5 and TRBJ1-2; D remains unclear. Germline lookup yields CDR1 SGHKS and CDR2 YYEKEE (reference sequence). This CDR3 comprises 17 residues. V was trimmed by 5 bases and J by 1 base, leaving 21 bases between them. The CDR3 protein is CASRTFRGGGYNYGYTF. In DNA, the CDR3 is TGTGCCAGCAGAACCTTCCGAGGAGGCGGTTATAACTATGGCTACACCTTC.

With regard to this clonotype: Mismatch with germline at one junction end may stem from a read error. V is TRBV18 and J is TRBJ1-1; perhaps TRBD1 as D (6 bases). Germline CDR1 reads KGHSH; CDR2 reads LQKENI. The CDR3 extends over 14 amino acids. This CDR3 reads CASSNRVPNSEAFF. CDR3 in DNA: TGTGCCAGCTCAAACAGGGTCCCGAACTCTGAAGCTTTCTTT.

This clonotype was counted many times. The chain has TRBV20-1 and TRBJ2-5, with D possibly TRBD2 on 7 matching bases. Germline loops: CDR1 DFQATT, CDR2 SNEGSKA (reference sequence). Trimming pared 7 bases from V and 3 bases from J, leaving 9 bases between. This CDR3 is built from 11 residues. DNA of the CDR3: TGCAGTGGGGGGGGCGAAGAGACCCAGTACTTC. This encodes CSGGGEETQYF.

This clonotype has at least ten counts. The V and J genes are TRBV20-1 and TRBJ2-7; 13 positions agree with TRBD2. The CDR3 totals 16 residues. The V gene's germline CDR1 is DFQATT and CDR2 SNEGSKA (reference sequence). V lost 1 base to trimming and J lost 2 bases; unmatched junction nucleotides: 5. CDR3 coding DNA: TGCAGTGCTAGAGGACTAGCGGGAGGCCTCCCCTACGAGCAGTACTTC. Amino acid sequence: CSARGLAGGLPYEQYF.

This clonotype was detected many times. The rearrangement links TRBV7-8 to TRBJ2-7; 7 bases align to TRBD2. V lost 7 bases and J lost 4; bases outside the gene matches: 10. The CDR3 is 14 amino acids. CDR1 is SGHVS and CDR2 is FQNEAQ in the germline V gene. The CDR3 nucleotides read TGTGCCAGCACGGAGTCTAGCGGTTCGTACGAGCAGTACTTC. Its protein product is CASTESSGSYEQYF.

This clonotype was observed a handful of times. The genes are TRBV11-2 and TRBJ2-7; TRBD2 matches at 10 bases. V lost 0 bases and J lost 2; bases outside the gene matches: 7. CDR3 length: 17 residues. CDR1 is SGHAT and CDR2 is FQNNGV in the germline V gene. CDR3 coding DNA: TGTGCCAGCAGCTTAGACCTAGCGGGAGTAGGGGCCTACGAGCAGTACTTC. Translating it yields CASSLDLAGVGAYEQYF.

This clonotype was counted many times. The V call is TRBV5-1, the J call TRBJ2-7; D ambiguous. CDR1 and CDR2 from the germline V gene are SGHRS and YFSETQ. V lost 5 bases and J 0 bases, leaving 12 bases between the germline ends. This CDR3 contains 14 residues. CDR3 loop: CASSPSSYSYEQYF. In DNA, the CDR3 is TGCGCCAGCAGTCCGTCCAGTTACTCCTACGAGCAGTACTTC.